This T cell receptor (beta chain) was sequenced in a study of blood T cells in healthy people across ages. Study-wide findings and caveats: The CMV status of each donor remained undetermined, and this could have confounded shifts in expanded clonotypes.

V shed 5 bases, J shed 2 bases, and the junction held 3 bases outside the gene matches. The CDR3 has 14 residues. From germline, CDR1 is MDHEN and CDR2 SYDVKM. Using a J-beta primer mix together with a sample-barcoded 5' primer, a second PCR was run for about 6 to 11 cycles. MiXCR, run by TCRdb on the 5' RACE reads, gives a single entry per CDR3 protein. The data show 780,000 or so distinct CDR3 sequences, about 25% seen once. Remarks on this clonotype: Its target is not known.

These data also formed part of another study, on T cells of mothers and their children.

Sequencing input: blood. The origin of this receptor is a boy aged 10-17 years in good health. The chain is built from TRBV28 and TRBJ2-3; TRBD2 agrees at 8 bases. CDR3 nucleotide sequence: TGTGCCAGCAGTAGCGGGGGAAACACAGATACGCAGTATTTT. Translation gives CASSSGGNTDTQYF.